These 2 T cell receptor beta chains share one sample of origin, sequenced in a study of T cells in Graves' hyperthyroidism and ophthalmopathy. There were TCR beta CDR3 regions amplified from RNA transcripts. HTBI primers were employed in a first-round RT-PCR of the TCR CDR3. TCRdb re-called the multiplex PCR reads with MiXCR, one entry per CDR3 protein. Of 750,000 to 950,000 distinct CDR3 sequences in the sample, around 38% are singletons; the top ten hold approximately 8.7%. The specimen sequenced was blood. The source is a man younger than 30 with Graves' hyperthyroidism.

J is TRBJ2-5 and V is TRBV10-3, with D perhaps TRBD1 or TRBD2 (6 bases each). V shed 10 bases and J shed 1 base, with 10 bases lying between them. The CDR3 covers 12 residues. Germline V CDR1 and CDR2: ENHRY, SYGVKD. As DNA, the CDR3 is TGTGCCACCGGGGGCCCCCAAGAGACCCAGTACTTC. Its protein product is CATGGPQETQYF.

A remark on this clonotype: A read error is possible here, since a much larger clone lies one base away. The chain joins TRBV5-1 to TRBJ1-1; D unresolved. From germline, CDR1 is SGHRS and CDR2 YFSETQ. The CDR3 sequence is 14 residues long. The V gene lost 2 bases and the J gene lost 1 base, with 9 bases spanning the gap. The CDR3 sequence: CASSLENKNTEAFF. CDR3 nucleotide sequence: TGCGCCAGCAGCTTAGAGAATAAGAACACTGAAGCTTTCTTT.